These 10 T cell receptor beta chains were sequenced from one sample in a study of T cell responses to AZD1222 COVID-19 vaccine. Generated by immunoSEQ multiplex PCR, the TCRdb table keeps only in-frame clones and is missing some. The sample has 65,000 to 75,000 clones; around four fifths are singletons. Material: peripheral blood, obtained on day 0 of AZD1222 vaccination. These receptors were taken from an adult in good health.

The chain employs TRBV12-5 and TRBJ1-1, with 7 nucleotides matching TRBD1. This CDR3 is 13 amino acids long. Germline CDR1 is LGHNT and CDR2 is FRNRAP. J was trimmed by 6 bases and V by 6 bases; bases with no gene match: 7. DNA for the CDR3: TGTGCTAGTGGCCTAGGGACAGCATCTGAAGCTTTCTTT. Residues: CASGLGTASEAFF.

The CDR3 DNA is TGTGCCACACTTCCGGGACCGCGCTATGGCTACACCTTC. Amino acids: CATLPGPRYGYTF. V is TRBV18 and J is TRBJ1-2, with D perhaps TRBD1 (5 bases). CDR3 size: 13 residues. CDR1 is KGHSH, CDR2 LQKENI, per germline. Trimming took off 10 bases at V and 4 bases at J, with 16 bases between the two ends. The complete variable domain, with remaining parts taken from reference TRBV18 and TRBJ1-2, reads NAGVMQNPRHLVRRRGQEARLRCSPMKGHSHVYWYRQLPEEGLKFMVYLQKENIIDESGMPKERFSAEFPKEGPSILRIQQVVRGDSAAYFCATLPGPRYGYTFGSGTRLTVV.

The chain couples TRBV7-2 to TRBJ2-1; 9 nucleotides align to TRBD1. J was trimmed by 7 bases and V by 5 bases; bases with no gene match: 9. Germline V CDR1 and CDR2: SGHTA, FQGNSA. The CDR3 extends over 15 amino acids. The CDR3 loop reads CASSPSGTGWNEQFF. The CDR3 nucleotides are TGTGCCAGCAGCCCCTCCGGGACAGGGTGGAATGAGCAGTTCTTC.

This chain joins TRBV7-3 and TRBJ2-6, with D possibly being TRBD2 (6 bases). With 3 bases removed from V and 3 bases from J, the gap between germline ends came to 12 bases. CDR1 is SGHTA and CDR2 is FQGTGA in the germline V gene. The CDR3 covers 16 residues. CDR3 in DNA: TGTGCCAGCAGCTTCTCGGGGACTGGTGGGGCCAACGTCCTGACTTTC. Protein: CASSFSGTGGANVLTF.

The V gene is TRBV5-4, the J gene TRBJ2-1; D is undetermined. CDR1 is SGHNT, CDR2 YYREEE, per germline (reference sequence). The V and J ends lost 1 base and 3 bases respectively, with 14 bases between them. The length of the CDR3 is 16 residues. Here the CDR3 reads CASSLSTSGGYNEQFF. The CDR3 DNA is TGTGCCAGCAGCTTGAGTACGAGTGGCGGCTACAATGAGCAGTTCTTC.

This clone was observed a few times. The CDR3 DNA is TGTGCCAGTAGTAGGGGTGTGGGCACAGATACGCAGTATTTT. Residues: CASSRGVGTDTQYF. V gene TRBV19 combines with J gene TRBJ2-3, with D unclear. The V end was cut by 4 bases, the J end by 1 base, with 9 bases between. CDR3 length: 14 amino acids. The germline V gene encodes CDR1 LNHDA and CDR2 SQIVND (reference sequence).

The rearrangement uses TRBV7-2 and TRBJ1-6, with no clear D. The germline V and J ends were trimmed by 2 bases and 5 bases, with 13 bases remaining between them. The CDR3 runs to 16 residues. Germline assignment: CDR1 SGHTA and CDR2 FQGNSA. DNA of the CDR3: TGTGCCAGCAGCTTAAGAAGCGCCAGTAATAATTCACCCCTCCACTTT. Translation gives CASSLRSASNNSPLHF.

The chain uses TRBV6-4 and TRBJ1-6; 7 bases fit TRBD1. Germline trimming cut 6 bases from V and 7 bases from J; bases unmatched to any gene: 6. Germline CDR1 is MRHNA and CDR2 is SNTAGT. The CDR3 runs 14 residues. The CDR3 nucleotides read TGTGCCAGCAGCCCGACAGGGAAGAATTCACCCCTCCACTTT. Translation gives CASSPTGKNSPLHF.

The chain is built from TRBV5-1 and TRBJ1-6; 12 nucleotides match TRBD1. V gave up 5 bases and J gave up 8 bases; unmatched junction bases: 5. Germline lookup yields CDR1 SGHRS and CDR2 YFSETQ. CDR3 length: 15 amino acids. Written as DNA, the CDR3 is TGCGCCAGCAGTCGGGGGACAGGGGGCGATTCACCCCTCCACTTT. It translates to CASSRGTGGDSPLHF.

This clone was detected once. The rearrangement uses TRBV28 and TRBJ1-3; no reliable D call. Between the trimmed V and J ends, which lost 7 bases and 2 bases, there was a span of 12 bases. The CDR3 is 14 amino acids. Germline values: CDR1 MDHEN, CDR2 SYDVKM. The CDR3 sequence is CASIKGLAGNTIYF. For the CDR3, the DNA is TGTGCCAGCATCAAGGGTCTGGCTGGAAACACCATATATTTT.